Below are 27 T cell receptor beta chains sequenced from a single sample in a study of cytomegalovirus exposure and HLA in healthy donors. The PCR ran on 60 Vbeta and 13 Jbeta primers. Clones were read by immunoSEQ multiplex PCR, and TCRdb kept only the in-frame ones, dropping some. The table lists approximately 190,000 clones, with about 0.74% in the top ten. Sequencing was done on a sample of PBMCs. The receptors here all came from a boy younger than 18 in good health and CMV-seronegative.

V gene TRBV5-4 combines with J gene TRBJ2-5, with a weak D call TRBD1 (6 bases). Germline V CDR1 and CDR2: SGHNT, YYREEE (reference sequence). V was clipped by 4 bases and J by 4 bases, with 14 bases between them. The CDR3 consists of 14 residues. The CDR3 DNA sequence: TGTGCCAGCAGCAGTACGCAAGGGGGAGAGACCCAGTACTTC. It codes for CASSSTQGGETQYF.

The chain joins TRBV7-2 to TRBJ1-5; D call uncertain. Germline V gene data show CDR1 as SGHTA and CDR2 as FQGNSA. V lost 5 bases, J lost 0 bases, and 11 bases lay in between. CDR3 length: 15 amino acids. CDR3 sequence reads: CASSPGWISNQPQHF. Here the CDR3 DNA reads TGTGCCAGCAGCCCGGGTTGGATTAGCAATCAGCCCCAGCATTTT.

V and J are TRBV6-6 and TRBJ2-7; 7 nucleotides align to TRBD1. V shed 8 bases and J 3 bases; nucleotides not matched to a gene: 10. Germline V gives CDR1 MNHNY, CDR2 SVGAGI (reference sequence). The CDR3 spans 14 residues. The CDR3 spells CASLERDSGYEQYF. For the CDR3, the DNA is TGTGCCAGCCTGGAACGGGACAGCGGCTACGAGCAGTACTTC.

The gene calls are TRBV5-1 and TRBJ1-2, with 8 bases fitting TRBD1. Germline V CDR1 and CDR2: SGHRS, YFSETQ. V trimming: 2 bases; J trimming: 8 bases; junction bases outside the gene matches: 11. This CDR3 contains 15 residues. The CDR3 DNA reads TGCGCCAGCAGCTTACCCCCCGCAGGGGGCAAGGGCTACACCTTC. This codes for CASSLPPAGGKGYTF.

This sequence joins TRBV5-4 and TRBJ2-5; weak D call: TRBD2 (5 bases). The CDR3 contains 15 residues. V dropped 4 bases and J dropped 5 bases, with 18 bases sitting between them. CDR1 is SGHNT, CDR2 YYREEE, per germline (reference sequence). This CDR3 reads CASSRGLRLGETQYF. As DNA, the CDR3 is TGTGCCAGCAGCCGGGGTTTGAGACTCGGGGAGACCCAGTACTTC.

The genes are TRBV27 and TRBJ2-3; 11 positions agree with TRBD2. The CDR3 spans 17 residues. Germline CDR1 and CDR2: MNHEY and SMNVEV (reference sequence). V lost 3 bases to trimming and J lost 9 bases; unmatched junction nucleotides: 14. CDR3 in DNA: TGTGCCAGCAGTTTGCCTTCCCTAGCGGGGGGAATCGACACGCAGTATTTT. Encoded protein: CASSLPSLAGGIDTQYF.

The chain couples TRBV19 to TRBJ2-7; a possible D gene is TRBD1 (8 bases). The CDR3 length is 14 residues. V was cut by 5 bases and J by 3 bases, with 14 bases left in between. Germline V gene sequence: CDR1 LNHDA, CDR2 SQIVND (reference sequence). CDR3 sequence (DNA): TGTGCCAGTAGTCGGGGGGACAGGAGCTACGAGCAGTACTTC. Protein: CASSRGDRSYEQYF.

The chain employs TRBV4-2 and TRBJ2-7; 11 bases agree with TRBD1. Germline V CDR1 and CDR2: LGHNA, YNFKEQ. Losses at the gene ends were 3 bases for V and 2 bases for J; bases not matched to a gene: 6. The CDR3 consists of 16 residues. In DNA, the CDR3 is TGTGCCAGCAGCCAGTACTCGGGACAGGGGGCCTACGAGCAGTACTTC. It codes for CASSQYSGQGAYEQYF.

CDR3 residues: CSTQRGGEAFF. CDR3 coding DNA: TGCAGCACCCAGAGGGGGGGCGAAGCTTTCTTT. The chain is built from TRBV29-1 and TRBJ1-1, with TRBD1 as a possible D gene (6 bases). CDR3 length equals 11 residues. Between the trimmed V and J ends, which lost 8 bases and 8 bases, there was a span of 15 bases. Germline-derived CDR1 and CDR2 are SQVTM and ANQGSEA.

This chain links TRBV7-2 with TRBJ1-2; 12 bases map to TRBD1. The CDR3 is 15 amino acids. The V gene's germline CDR1 is SGHTA and CDR2 FQGNSA. Trimming at V came to 7 bases and at J to 7 bases, leaving 10 bases not matched to a gene. CDR3 in DNA: TGTGCCAGCATCATTGGTGGGACAGGGGGCCTTGGCTACACCTTC. Encoded protein: CASIIGGTGGLGYTF.

This rearrangement joins TRBV28 to TRBJ1-1, with TRBD1 matching 11 bases. The length of the CDR3 is 15 residues. CDR1 is MDHEN, CDR2 SYDVKM, per germline. Trimming removed 6 bases from V and 5 bases from J; junction bases left unmatched: 8. The CDR3, as DNA: TGTGCCAGCAGCCACGCCGGGACAGGGGGGACTGAAGCTTTCTTT. It is translated as CASSHAGTGGTEAFF.

The V gene is TRBV5-4, the J gene TRBJ1-2; 10 bases line up with TRBD1. The germline gives CDR1 SGHNT, CDR2 YYREEE (reference sequence). The CDR3 covers 15 residues. The V and J ends lost 1 base and 3 bases, in that order; junction bases with no gene match: 3. CDR3 residues: CASSLMGQGYYGYTF. DNA for the CDR3: TGTGCCAGCAGCTTGATGGGACAGGGGTACTATGGCTACACCTTC.

This sequence joins TRBV5-1 and TRBJ2-3; 8 bases fit TRBD2. The junction had 4 bases not matched to a gene; V was cut back by 2 bases and J by 2 bases. Germline V gene lookup returns CDR1 SGHRS and CDR2 YFSETQ. The CDR3 contains 15 residues. DNA for the CDR3: TGCGCCAGCAGCTTCGGCGGGGGGAACACAGATACGCAGTATTTT. This codes for CASSFGGGNTDTQYF.

V and J are TRBV5-1 and TRBJ2-5; D perhaps matches TRBD1 (5 bases). The germline V gene has CDR1 SGHRS and CDR2 YFSETQ. Between the trimmed V and J ends, which lost 0 bases and 0 bases, there was a span of 6 bases. CDR3 length: 14 residues. The CDR3 DNA reads TGCGCCAGCAGCTTGGAGGGGAACCAAGAGACCCAGTACTTC. Translation gives CASSLEGNQETQYF.

The chain joins TRBV12-1 to TRBJ2-6; the D call TRBD1 from the table was never checked on the DNA. TRBV12-1 is assigned pseudogene status. CDR3 length: 19 residues. CDR3 protein: CASSFAPDRGSSGANVLTF. The CDR3 nucleotides read TGTGCCAGCAGCTTTGCTCCAGACAGGGGTTCCTCTGGGGCCAACGTCCTGACTTTC.

In DNA, the CDR3 is TGTGCCAGCAGTGAAGCGCGGAGGGTAGCGGGGGGGTTGCAAGAGACCCAGTACTTC. It yields the protein CASSEARRVAGGLQETQYF. The chain combines TRBV2 with TRBJ2-5; 11 bases fit TRBD2. This CDR3 is built from 19 residues. V lost 0 bases, J lost 2 bases, and 11 bases stayed unmatched. CDR1 and CDR2 (germline): SNHLY, FYNNEI.

The chain joins TRBV5-1 to TRBJ2-1; 9 nucleotides match TRBD2. V shed 3 bases, J shed 5 bases, and the junction held 6 bases outside the gene matches. In germline, CDR1 is SGHRS, CDR2 YFSETQ. This CDR3 contains 15 residues. The CDR3 DNA is TGCGCCAGCAGCTCAATAGCGGGGGCCAACAATGAGCAGTTCTTC. It is translated as CASSSIAGANNEQFF.

Concerning this clone: In this CDR3 the conserved last residue, phenylalanine or tryptophan, is missing, so a read error is likely. This chain joins TRBV27 and TRBJ1-1, with TRBD1 identical over 7 bases. After removal of 6 bases from V and 5 bases from J, the junction contained 9 bases not matched to a gene. Germline assignment: CDR1 MNHEY and CDR2 SMNVEV (reference sequence). This CDR3 is built from 14 residues. CDR3 sequence reads: CASSLRTGGTEAFS. The CDR3 DNA sequence: TGTGCCAGCAGCTTAAGGACAGGTGGGACTGAAGCTTTCTCT.

The V call is TRBV27, the J call TRBJ2-4, with 7 bases aligning to TRBD1. The CDR3 extends over 15 amino acids. CDR1 and CDR2 (germline): MNHEY, SMNVEV (reference sequence). V lost 6 bases and J lost 7; bases outside the gene matches: 12. Written as DNA, the CDR3 is TGTGCCAGCAGCCGCGACAGGGTCGAGAGGAACATTCAGTACTTC. Its translation: CASSRDRVERNIQYF.

The rearrangement uses TRBV7-6 and TRBJ2-1; D may be TRBD2 (6 bases). The V end was cut by 2 bases, the J end by 1 base, with 15 bases between. Germline assignment: CDR1 SGHVS and CDR2 FNYEAQ. The CDR3 runs to 17 residues. Written as DNA, the CDR3 is TGTGCCAGCAGCTTAAGTACCGGCGGGGTATCCTACAATGAGCAGTTCTTC. Translating it yields CASSLSTGGVSYNEQFF.

This chain uses TRBV11-2 with TRBJ1-2, with a tentative D call TRBD1 (5 bases). CDR3 size: 13 residues. CDR1 and CDR2 from the germline V gene are SGHAT and FQNNGV. Trimming shortened V by 5 bases and J by 8 bases, and 15 bases separated the two germline ends. The CDR3 sequence: CASSPGGGFGYTF. The CDR3 region has the DNA TGTGCCAGCAGCCCTGGTGGGGGGTTCGGCTACACCTTC. The complete variable domain, with remaining parts taken from reference TRBV11-2 and TRBJ1-2, reads EAGVAQSPRYKIIEKRQSVAFWCNPISGHATLYWYQQILGQGPKLLIQFQNNGVVDDSQLPKDRFSAERLKGVDSTLKIQPAKLEDSAVYLCASSPGGGFGYTFGSGTRLTVV.

The chain couples TRBV19 to TRBJ1-1; weak D call: TRBD1 (5 bases). Germline CDR1 reads LNHDA; CDR2 reads SQIVND (reference sequence). There are 15 residues in the CDR3. V shed 3 bases and J shed 3 bases, with 14 bases lying between them. CDR3 coding DNA: TGTGCCAGTAGTATTTCTTGGGGGGGTGACACTGAAGCTTTCTTT. Residues: CASSISWGGDTEAFF.

J is TRBJ1-4 and V is TRBV13; a weak D match, TRBD1 (6 bases). V gave up 5 bases and J gave up 2 bases, with 12 bases separating them. This CDR3 has 15 amino acids. The germline CDR1 and CDR2 sequences are PRHDT and FYEKMQ (reference sequence). CDR3 protein: CASSPGGATNEKLFF. For the CDR3, the DNA is TGTGCCAGCAGCCCGGGGGGGGCTACTAATGAAAAACTGTTTTTT.

The rearrangement joins TRBV4-3 to TRBJ1-5; no clear D. Germline V lookup: CDR1 LGHNA, CDR2 YSLEER. CDR3 length: 13 residues. The germline V and J ends were trimmed by 0 bases and 6 bases, with 6 bases remaining between them. The CDR3 DNA reads as TGCGCCAGCAGCCAAGATCTAACTCAGCCCCAGCATTTT. Translated, it gives CASSQDLTQPQHF.

The J gene is TRBJ1-1, the V gene TRBV2; perhaps TRBD1 as D (6 bases). The CDR3 runs to 16 residues. Germline CDR1 reads SNHLY; CDR2 reads FYNNEI. V was cut by 2 bases and J by 0 bases, with 13 bases left in between. The CDR3 spells CASSEYPGEMNTEAFF. The DNA of the CDR3 is TGTGCCAGCAGTGAATATCCAGGGGAGATGAACACTGAAGCTTTCTTT.

The chain is built from TRBV7-2 and TRBJ2-7; 12 bases are shared with TRBD2. Germline trimming cut 2 bases from V and 1 base from J; bases unmatched to any gene: 3. CDR1 and CDR2 from the germline V gene are SGHTA and FQGNSA. The CDR3 is made up of 16 amino acids. CDR3 DNA sequence: TGTGCCAGCAGCTTATGGGGGACTAGCGGGTCCTACGAGCAGTACTTC. Protein product: CASSLWGTSGSYEQYF.

This chain joins TRBV9 and TRBJ2-7; 10 bases match TRBD2. The germline gives CDR1 SGDLS, CDR2 YYNGEE. V was clipped by 4 bases and J by 3 bases; unmatched bases: 1. The CDR3 extends over 13 amino acids. This chain's CDR3 is CASSSSGGYEQYF. The CDR3 DNA follows: TGTGCCAGCAGCTCTAGCGGGGGCTACGAGCAGTACTTC.